Described below is a single TCR beta chain sequence and its context. The Seattle patients, enrolled during active infection, were followed longitudinally. In the original workflow: The assay estimated nucleated cells by amplifying reference gene primers. Sequencing was performed with immunoSEQ multiplex PCR; in TCRdb, only in-frame clones are kept and a portion is missing. V, J and clone size reflect that table, while D and trimming were determined from the DNA. The data hold around 150,000 clones, with 80% to 90% observed a single time. The data originate from a study of blood T cell repertoires in COVID-19. Study context: Acute and convalescent COVID-19 samples came from the United States, Italy and Spain. T cells, B-cell-depleted T cells, or PBMCs supplied cDNA or gDNA.

The CDR3 spans 14 residues. With V trimmed by 3 bases and J by 10 bases, 8 bases remained unmatched. From germline, CDR1 is MNHEY and CDR2 SMNVEV (reference sequence). The material sequenced was peripheral blood. The sequence was collected from a woman aged 60-75 years with COVID-19, enrolled during active disease. The chain uses TRBV27 and TRBJ2-1; 8 bases line up with TRBD2. The CDR3 spells CASSFVSGAGEQFF. As DNA, the CDR3 is TGTGCCAGCAGTTTCGTTAGCGGGGCTGGGGAGCAGTTCTTC.